Given below is one T cell receptor beta chain in context. The antigen is undetermined. The data belong to a study of Graves' ophthalmopathy and Graves' hyperthyroidism. For repertoire sequencing, the TCR beta CDR3 regions were amplified from RNA transcripts. An opening RT-PCR round employed HTBI primers and preceded a second-round multiplex PCR. One entry per CDR3 protein, called by TCRdb with MiXCR from the multiplex PCR reads. The data contain a few hundred thousand distinct CDR3 sequences, less than 45% of them singletons. Uncontrolled infections, pregnancy, lactation or other autoimmune diseases led to patient exclusion. Clinicians made diagnoses from clinical symptoms, serum thyroxine, TRAb, thyroid ultrasound and orbital computed tomography. Overall study findings and caveats: Most clonotypes expanded in thyroid above 0.001 frequency were present in blood too. A model built from 13 signatures distinguished ophthalmopathy from stable hyperthyroidism with around 91% sensitivity and around 81% specificity.

Germline values: CDR1 SGHNT, CDR2 YYREEE (reference sequence). The CDR3 is made up of 15 amino acids. The V gene end was trimmed by 0 bases and the J gene end by 6 bases; junction bases not matched to a gene: 8. This sequence originates from an adult man with Graves' hyperthyroidism. The rearrangement links TRBV5-4 to TRBJ1-1; 7 bases align to TRBD1. Sequencing used peripheral blood or thyroid tissue (not recorded which). DNA for the CDR3: TGTGCCAGCAGCTTGGTGGAGGGGGCCAACTCTGAAGCTTTCTTT. Its protein product is CASSLVEGANSEAFF.